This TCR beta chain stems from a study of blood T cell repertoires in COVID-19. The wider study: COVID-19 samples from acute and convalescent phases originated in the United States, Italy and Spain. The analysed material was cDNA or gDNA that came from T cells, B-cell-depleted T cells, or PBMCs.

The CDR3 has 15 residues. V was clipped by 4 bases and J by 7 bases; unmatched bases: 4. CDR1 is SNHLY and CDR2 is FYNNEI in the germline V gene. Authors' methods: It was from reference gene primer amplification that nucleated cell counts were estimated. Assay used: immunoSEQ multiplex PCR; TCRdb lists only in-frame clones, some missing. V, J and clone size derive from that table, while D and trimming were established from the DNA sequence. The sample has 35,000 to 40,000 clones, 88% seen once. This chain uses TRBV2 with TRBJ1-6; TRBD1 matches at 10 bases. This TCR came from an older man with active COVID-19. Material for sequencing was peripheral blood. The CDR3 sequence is CASSGQGAKNSPLHF. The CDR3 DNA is TGTGCCAGCAGTGGACAGGGGGCTAAGAATTCACCCCTCCACTTT.